This record concerns one T cell receptor beta chain sequence. This specimen belongs to a study of cytomegalovirus exposure and HLA in healthy donors. 13 Jbeta primers and 60 Vbeta primers were used for the PCR. Produced via immunoSEQ multiplex PCR; TCRdb's table is partial and in-frame only. The sample has some 150,000 clones, about 75% seen once. This receptor was obtained from a man younger than 35 in good health and CMV-seronegative. Sequenced material: PBMCs.

CDR3 amino acids: CASGFGSTDTQYF. As DNA, the CDR3 is TGTGCTAGTGGTTTTGGCAGCACAGATACGCAGTATTTT. This chain uses TRBV12-5 with TRBJ2-3; D not resolved. The CDR3 contains 13 residues. Germline CDR1 reads LGHNT; CDR2 reads FRNRAP. V was shortened by 3 bases and J by 0 bases, with 4 bases between the two germline ends.